This TCR beta chain originates from a study of blood T cell repertoires in COVID-19. Clones were read by immunoSEQ multiplex PCR, and TCRdb kept only the in-frame ones, dropping some. This sample has a few hundred thousand clones, with 87% found just once. The cohort comprised adults aged about 18 to 100 years residing in approximately 25 US areas. After removal of 5 bases from V and 0 bases from J, the junction contained 6 bases not matched to a gene. CDR1 and CDR2 (germline): GTSNPN, SVGIG (reference sequence). The CDR3 totals 15 residues. Sequences were obtained from PBMCs or T cells enriched from blood (not recorded which). This TCR was sampled from a woman aged 30 to 39 who had recovered from COVID-19. This chain uses TRBV30 with TRBJ2-7; TRBD1 aligns across 11 bases. Here the CDR3 DNA reads TGTGCCTGGGCCGGGACAGGGGGAAGCTCCTACGAGCAGTACTTC. The encoded protein is CAWAGTGGSSYEQYF.